These 29 T cell receptor beta chains came from one sample sequenced in a study of graft-versus-host responses after intestinal transplantation. Clones were sequenced by immunoSEQ multiplex PCR, and TCRdb holds only the in-frame ones, with some missing. The repertoire holds over 70,000 clones, with around 90% as singletons. These receptors are not linked to any known antigen. The specimen was unstimulated CD8+ T cells sorted from spleen or lymph node cells, collected before transplant. Receptors originate from a human donor who was the organ donor for an intestinal transplant.

The chain combines TRBV6-1 with TRBJ1-2; 10 nucleotides match TRBD1. Germline-derived CDR1 and CDR2 are MNHNS and SASEGT. Losses at the gene ends were 6 bases for V and 4 bases for J; bases not matched to a gene: 8. The CDR3 spans 15 residues. Written as DNA, the CDR3 is TGTGCCAGCAGGGTAGACAGGGGGCAAAGCTATGGCTACACCTTC. Translation gives CASRVDRGQSYGYTF.

This sequence joins TRBV30 and TRBJ1-5; 7 positions agree with TRBD1. The ends lost 2 bases at V and 3 bases at J; junction bases unmatched: 10. From germline, CDR1 is GTSNPN and CDR2 SVGIG (reference sequence). This CDR3 region has 16 residues. The CDR3 DNA sequence: TGTGCCTGGAGTATAAGAAAGGGACAGTACAATCAGCCCCAGCATTTT. Its protein product is CAWSIRKGQYNQPQHF.

This chain connects TRBV6-1 to TRBJ2-1, with a possible D match to TRBD1 (6 bases). With 4 bases removed from V and 5 bases from J, the gap between germline ends came to 21 bases. Germline V gives CDR1 MNHNS, CDR2 SASEGT. The CDR3 covers 17 residues. CDR3 in amino acids: CASSGAYDRIEDNEQFF. CDR3 bases: TGTGCCAGCAGTGGGGCCTACGACAGGATCGAAGACAATGAGCAGTTCTTC.

The rearrangement uses TRBV18 and TRBJ2-3, with 10 bases identical to TRBD2. V dropped 3 bases and J dropped 2; count of bases not matched to a gene: 2. The CDR3 totals 15 residues. Per germline, CDR1 KGHSH and CDR2 LQKENI. The CDR3 DNA reads TGTGCCAGCTCACCTCTAGCGGGGGCCACAGATACGCAGTATTTT. It yields the protein CASSPLAGATDTQYF. Using reference TRBV18 and TRBJ2-3 for the parts outside the CDR3, the full variable domain is NAGVMQNPRHLVRRRGQEARLRCSPMKGHSHVYWYRQLPEEGLKFMVYLQKENIIDESGMPKERFSAEFPKEGPSILRIQQVVRGDSAAYFCASSPLAGATDTQYFGPGTRLTVL.

This chain links TRBV11-2 with TRBJ2-5, with D maybe TRBD2 (7 bases). Germline V gene sequence: CDR1 SGHAT, CDR2 FQNNGV. This CDR3 contains 15 residues. V was shortened by 5 bases and J by 1 base, with 14 bases between the two germline ends. The CDR3 DNA reads TGTGCCAGCAGCCCCATAGGGGGGGGCCAAGAGACCCAGTACTTC. Its translation is CASSPIGGGQETQYF.

The genes are TRBV5-6 and TRBJ1-2; D not resolved. The CDR3 is made up of 12 amino acids. The germline gives CDR1 SGHDT, CDR2 YYEEEE. Between the trimmed V and J ends, which lost 4 bases and 4 bases, there was a span of 8 bases. CDR3 sequence: CASSVYSYGYTF. The CDR3 DNA reads as TGTGCCAGCAGCGTATACAGCTATGGCTACACCTTC. The full variable domain, with the rest looked up from reference TRBV5-6 and TRBJ1-2, is DAGVTQSPTHLIKTRGQQVTLRCSPKSGHDTVSWYQQALGQGPQFIFQYYEEEERQRGNFPDRFSGHQFPNYSSELNVNALLLGDSALYLCASSVYSYGYTFGSGTRLTVV.

This chain links TRBV19 with TRBJ2-1; no clear D. The germline V gene has CDR1 LNHDA and CDR2 SQIVND (reference sequence). The CDR3 runs to 11 residues. Here the CDR3 DNA reads TGTGTAACAGCAGCCTACAATGAGCAGTTCTTC. As protein: CVTAAYNEQFF.

The rearrangement joins TRBV6-1 to TRBJ1-2, with TRBD1 identical over 9 bases. The length of the CDR3 is 15 residues. V shed 7 bases and J 5 bases; nucleotides not matched to a gene: 11. The germline V gene encodes CDR1 MNHNS and CDR2 SASEGT. The CDR3 nucleotides read TGTGCCAGCACCCCGATGGACAGGGGCCTTTATGGCTACACCTTC. Residues: CASTPMDRGLYGYTF.

The rearrangement links TRBV28 to TRBJ1-1, with 9 positions matching TRBD1. Unmatched junction bases numbered 5, after V lost 6 bases and J lost 3 bases. Germline V gene data show CDR1 as MDHEN and CDR2 as SYDVKM. The CDR3 sequence is 14 residues long. The CDR3 DNA is TGTGCCAGCAGACGACAGGGGGGATACACTGAAGCTTTCTTT. Protein sequence: CASRRQGGYTEAFF.

The J gene is TRBJ1-2, the V gene TRBV11-2; possible D gene TRBD1, 5 bases. The germline gives CDR1 SGHAT, CDR2 FQNNGV. V dropped 1 base and J dropped 5 bases, with 14 bases sitting between them. The CDR3 has 15 residues. The CDR3 nucleotides are TGTGCCAGCAGCTTAGGATCGGGGGTTTTATATGGCTACACCTTC. It encodes CASSLGSGVLYGYTF.

This clone appeared a few times. The chain couples TRBV5-4 to TRBJ2-3; 11 bases align to TRBD2. The CDR3 length is 16 residues. Germline trimming cut 2 bases from V and 3 bases from J; bases unmatched to any gene: 5. CDR1 SGHNT and CDR2 YYREEE come from the germline V gene (reference sequence). CDR3 sequence: CASSFGASGGTDTQYF. DNA of the CDR3: TGTGCCAGCAGCTTTGGGGCTAGCGGGGGGACAGATACGCAGTATTTT.

The rearrangement joins TRBV7-2 to TRBJ1-2; 9 bases agree with TRBD1. The CDR3 covers 13 residues. V dropped 8 bases and J dropped 7; count of bases not matched to a gene: 8. Germline CDR1 reads SGHTA; CDR2 reads FQGNSA. CDR3 in amino acids: CASSYRGRFGYTF. CDR3 in DNA: TGTGCCAGCTCCTACAGGGGGCGGTTTGGCTACACCTTC.

This clone has more than one count but fewer than ten. This sequence joins TRBV7-2 and TRBJ2-7; maybe TRBD1 (6 bases). V gave up 5 bases and J gave up 2 bases, with 10 bases separating them. This CDR3 region has 13 residues. Germline values: CDR1 SGHTA, CDR2 FQGNSA. The CDR3 is CASSKDRTYEQYV. The CDR3 DNA follows: TGTGCCAGCAGCAAGGACAGAACCTACGAGCAGTACGTC.

The gene calls are TRBV18 and TRBJ2-2; 7 bases align to TRBD1. This CDR3 is built from 17 residues. The trim removed 3 bases at V and 7 bases at J, leaving 14 bases unmatched. Per germline, CDR1 KGHSH and CDR2 LQKENI. Here the CDR3 DNA reads TGTGCCAGCTCACCGCCGGGACAGAGAATTCTTGACGGGGAGCTGTTTTTT. Translated: CASSPPGQRILDGELFF. Together with reference TRBV18 and TRBJ2-2, the CDR3 gives the full variable domain: NAGVMQNPRHLVRRRGQEARLRCSPMKGHSHVYWYRQLPEEGLKFMVYLQKENIIDESGMPKERFSAEFPKEGPSILRIQQVVRGDSAAYFCASSPPGQRILDGELFFGEGSRLTVL.

The chain joins TRBV27 to TRBJ1-5; 8 nucleotides match TRBD1. The germline V gene encodes CDR1 MNHEY and CDR2 SMNVEV (reference sequence). This CDR3 spans 13 amino acids. The ends lost 8 bases at V and 7 bases at J; junction bases unmatched: 7. CDR3 region: CASERTGLQPQHF. The DNA for the CDR3 is TGTGCCAGCGAGAGGACAGGGCTGCAGCCCCAGCATTTT.

The chain uses TRBV5-1 and TRBJ2-7, with D possibly TRBD2 on 6 matching bases. Trimming removed 4 bases at V and 7 bases at J, with 15 bases between. The CDR3 totals 13 residues. Per germline, CDR1 SGHRS and CDR2 YFSETQ. The CDR3 region is CASSPQVGGEQYV. The DNA for the CDR3 is TGCGCCAGCAGCCCTCAGGTGGGGGGTGAGCAGTACGTC.

The J gene is TRBJ1-1, the V gene TRBV5-8; D is unclear. CDR1 SGHTS and CDR2 YDEGEE come from the germline V gene. V lost 0 bases, J lost 5 bases, and 17 bases lay in between. The CDR3 runs to 16 residues. This CDR3 is CASSLVEVVGGTEAFF. CDR3 DNA: TGTGCCAGCAGCTTGGTAGAGGTTGTAGGAGGTACTGAAGCTTTCTTT. Combining the CDR3 with reference TRBV5-8 and TRBJ1-1 gives the whole variable domain EAGVTQSPTHLIKTRGQQATLRCSPISGHTSVYWYQQALGLGLQFLLWYDEGEERNRGNFPPRFSGRQFPNYSSELNVNALELEDSALYLCASSLVEVVGGTEAFFGQGTRLTVV.

The chain carries TRBV11-2 and TRBJ1-6; D unclear. Germline CDR1 and CDR2: SGHAT and FQNNGV. V gave up 1 base and J gave up 9 bases, with 19 bases separating them. The CDR3 spans 17 residues. CDR3 coding DNA: TGTGCCAGCAGCTTAGGGGTCGGCGGGGTACTTCGTTCACCCCTCCACTTT. Its translation is CASSLGVGGVLRSPLHF.

This rearrangement joins TRBV5-1 to TRBJ2-3, with 8 bases fitting TRBD2. Germline loops: CDR1 SGHRS, CDR2 YFSETQ. The CDR3 sequence is 17 residues long. The ends lost 0 bases at V and 0 bases at J; junction bases unmatched: 6. CDR3 DNA: TGCGCCAGCAGCTTGGCGGCTAGCGGGCGTAGCACAGATACGCAGTATTTT. This sequence encodes CASSLAASGRSTDTQYF.

Remarks on this clone: The junction departs from germline at one end; a sequencing error may be responsible. The chain has TRBV4-2 and TRBJ1-2, with D tentatively TRBD1 (5 bases). This CDR3 is 13 amino acids long. The germline CDR1 and CDR2 sequences are LGHNA and YNFKEQ. CDR3 sequence reads: CASSHQSRAHILF. As DNA, the CDR3 is TGTGCCAGCAGCCACCAATCCAGGGCCCACATTCTCTTC.

This chain uses TRBV7-8 with TRBJ2-5; D is possibly TRBD1 (6 bases). Germline V CDR1 and CDR2: SGHVS, FQNEAQ. V lost 5 bases and J lost 3, with 16 bases in between. CDR3 length: 15 residues. The CDR3 loop is CASSSLGTQKETQYF. The CDR3 DNA reads as TGTGCCAGCAGCAGTTTAGGGACACAGAAAGAGACCCAGTACTTC.

With regard to this clone: The junction shows a germline mismatch at one end, possibly a read error. J is TRBJ1-1 and V is TRBV7-7, with a tentative D call TRBD1 (5 bases). There are 13 residues in the CDR3. The germline gives CDR1 SSHAT, CDR2 FNYEAQ (reference sequence). The CDR3 DNA sequence: TGTGCTAGCAGCTCGACAGTGAACACTGAAGCTTTCTTT. Amino acid sequence: CASSSTVNTEAFF.

This chain links TRBV6-6 with TRBJ1-5; weak D call: TRBD1 (5 bases). CDR1 and CDR2 from the germline V gene are MNHNY and SVGAGI (reference sequence). The length of the CDR3 is 13 residues. Deletions cut 5 bases from V and 4 bases from J, with 9 bases between. The CDR3 DNA sequence: TGTGCCAGCAGTGGGGCATTGAATCAGCCCCAGCATTTT. Protein sequence: CASSGALNQPQHF.

The V and J genes are TRBV7-3 and TRBJ1-1; maybe TRBD1 (6 bases). The V gene's germline CDR1 is SGHTA and CDR2 FQGTGA. Trimming shortened V by 4 bases and J by 2 bases, and 11 bases separated the two germline ends. The CDR3 spans 14 residues. This CDR3 reads CASSSDRYNTEAFF. CDR3 DNA sequence: TGTGCCAGCAGCTCAGACAGGTATAACACTGAAGCTTTCTTT.

This sequence joins TRBV21-1 and TRBJ2-7; the table gives TRBD1 as D, unverified against the DNA. TRBV21-1 is marked as a pseudogene. The CDR3 runs 16 residues. CDR3: CASSTLEGARPYEQYV. CDR3 nucleotide sequence: TGTGCCAGCAGCACCCTGGAGGGGGCCCGACCCTACGAGCAGTACGTC.

This clone was observed once. The chain uses TRBV27 and TRBJ1-5; D not certain. The CDR3 contains 14 residues. From germline, CDR1 is MNHEY and CDR2 SMNVEV (reference sequence). V dropped 1 base and J dropped 5 bases, with 9 bases sitting between them. The CDR3 region is CASSLWAGDQPQHF. The CDR3 coding sequence is TGTGCCAGCAGTTTATGGGCCGGTGATCAGCCCCAGCATTTT.

The chain joins TRBV9 to TRBJ2-1, with TRBD2 as a possible D gene (5 bases). This CDR3 comprises 15 residues. Per germline, CDR1 SGDLS and CDR2 YYNGEE. The germline V and J ends were trimmed by 0 bases and 3 bases, with 10 bases remaining between them. CDR3 bases: TGTGCCAGCAGCGTAGGTGGAGGTATCTACAATGAGCAGTTCTTC. It yields the protein CASSVGGGIYNEQFF. The full variable domain, in which reference TRBV9 and TRBJ2-1 provide the parts outside the CDR3, is DSGVTQTPKHLITATGQRVTLRCSPRSGDLSVYWYQQSLDQGLQFLIQYYNGEERAKGNILERFSAQQFPDLHSELNLSSLELGDSALYFCASSVGGGIYNEQFFGPGTRLTVL.

This sequence joins TRBV28 and TRBJ1-4; TRBD1 matches at 8 bases. The CDR3 consists of 16 residues. Germline V gene data show CDR1 as MDHEN and CDR2 as SYDVKM. J was trimmed by 5 bases and V by 3 bases; bases with no gene match: 8. The CDR3 here is CASSFVSTGANEKLFF. CDR3 sequence (DNA): TGTGCCAGCAGTTTCGTCTCGACAGGGGCAAATGAAAAACTGTTTTTT.

The V and J genes are TRBV2 and TRBJ2-7; weak D call: TRBD2 (6 bases). Germline-derived CDR1 and CDR2 are SNHLY and FYNNEI. V gave up 6 bases and J gave up 4 bases, with 28 bases separating them. The CDR3 is 18 residues long. For the CDR3, the DNA is TGTGCCAGCAGGATGGAGGGTGGGCAGGTCCGAAACCGTTACGAGCAGTACGTC. Its translation is CASRMEGGQVRNRYEQYV.